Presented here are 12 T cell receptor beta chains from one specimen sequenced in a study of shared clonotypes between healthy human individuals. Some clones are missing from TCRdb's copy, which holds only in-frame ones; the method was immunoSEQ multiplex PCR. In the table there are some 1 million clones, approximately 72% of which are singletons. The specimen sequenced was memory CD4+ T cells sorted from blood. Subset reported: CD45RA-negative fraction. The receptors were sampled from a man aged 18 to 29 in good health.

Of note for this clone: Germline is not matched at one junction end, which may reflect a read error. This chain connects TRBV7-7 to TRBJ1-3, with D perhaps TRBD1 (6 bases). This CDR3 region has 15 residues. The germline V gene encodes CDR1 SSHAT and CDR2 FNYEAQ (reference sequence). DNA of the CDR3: TGTGCTAGCAGCTTGGACAGCCGCTCTGGAAACACCATATATTTT. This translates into CASSLDSRSGNTIYF.

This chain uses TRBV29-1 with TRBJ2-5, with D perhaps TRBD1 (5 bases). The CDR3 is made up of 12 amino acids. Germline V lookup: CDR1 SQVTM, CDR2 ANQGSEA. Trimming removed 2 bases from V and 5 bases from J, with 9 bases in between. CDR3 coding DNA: TGCAGCGTTGAATCAGGGTCGGAGACCCAGTACTTC. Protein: CSVESGSETQYF.

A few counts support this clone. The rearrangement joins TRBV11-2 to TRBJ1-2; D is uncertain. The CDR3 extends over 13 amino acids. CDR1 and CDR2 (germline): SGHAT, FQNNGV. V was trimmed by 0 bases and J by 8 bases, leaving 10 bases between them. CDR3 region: CASSLDGLGGYTF. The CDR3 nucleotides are TGTGCCAGCAGCTTAGACGGTTTAGGCGGCTACACCTTC.

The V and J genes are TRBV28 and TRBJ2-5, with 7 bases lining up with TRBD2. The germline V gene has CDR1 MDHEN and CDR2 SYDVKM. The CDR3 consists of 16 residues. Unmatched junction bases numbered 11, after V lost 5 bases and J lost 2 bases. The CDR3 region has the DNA TGTGCCAGCAGTCAAGAGCGGGGAGCGGGGCAAGAGACCCAGTACTTC. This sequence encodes CASSQERGAGQETQYF.

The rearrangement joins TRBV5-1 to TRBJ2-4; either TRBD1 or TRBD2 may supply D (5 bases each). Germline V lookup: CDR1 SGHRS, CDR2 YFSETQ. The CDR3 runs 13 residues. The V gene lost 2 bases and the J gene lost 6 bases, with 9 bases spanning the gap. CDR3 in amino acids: CASSLEGTNIQYF. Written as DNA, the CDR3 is TGCGCCAGCAGCTTAGAGGGGACAAACATTCAGTACTTC.

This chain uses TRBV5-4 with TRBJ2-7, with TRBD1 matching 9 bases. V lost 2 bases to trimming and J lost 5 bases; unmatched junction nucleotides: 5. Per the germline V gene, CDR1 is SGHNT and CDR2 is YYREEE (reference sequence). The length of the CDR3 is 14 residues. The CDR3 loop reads CASSFTGGTDEQYF. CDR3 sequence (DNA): TGTGCCAGCAGCTTTACAGGGGGCACGGACGAGCAGTACTTC.

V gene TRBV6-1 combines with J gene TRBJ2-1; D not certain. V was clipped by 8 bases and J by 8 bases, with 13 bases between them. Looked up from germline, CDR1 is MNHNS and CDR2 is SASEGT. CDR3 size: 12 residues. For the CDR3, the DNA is TGTGCCAGCTTCGAGCATGGCTATGAGCAGTTCTTC. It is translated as CASFEHGYEQFF.

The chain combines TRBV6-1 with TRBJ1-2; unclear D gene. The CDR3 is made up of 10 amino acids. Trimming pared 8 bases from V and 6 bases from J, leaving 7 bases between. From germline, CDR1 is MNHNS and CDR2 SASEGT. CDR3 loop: CASGFDGYTF. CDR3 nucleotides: TGTGCCAGCGGTTTCGATGGCTACACCTTC.

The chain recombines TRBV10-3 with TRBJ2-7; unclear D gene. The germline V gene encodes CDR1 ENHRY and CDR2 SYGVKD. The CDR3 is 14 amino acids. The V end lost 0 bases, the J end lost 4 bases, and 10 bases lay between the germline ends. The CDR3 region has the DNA TGTGCCATCAGTGAGTCGTCTAATCTATACGAGCAGTACTTC. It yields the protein CAISESSNLYEQYF.

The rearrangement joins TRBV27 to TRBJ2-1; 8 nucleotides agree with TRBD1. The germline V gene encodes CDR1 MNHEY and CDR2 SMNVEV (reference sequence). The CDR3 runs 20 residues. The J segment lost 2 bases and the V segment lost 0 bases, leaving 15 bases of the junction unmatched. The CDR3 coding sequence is TGTGCCAGCAGTTTATCCGTTTGGAGAGCGACAGGGGTTACCTACAATGAGCAGTTCTTC. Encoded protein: CASSLSVWRATGVTYNEQFF.

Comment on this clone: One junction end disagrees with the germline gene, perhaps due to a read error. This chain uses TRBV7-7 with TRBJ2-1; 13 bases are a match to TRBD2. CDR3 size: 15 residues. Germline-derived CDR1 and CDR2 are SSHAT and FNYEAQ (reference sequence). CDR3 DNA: TGTGCTAGCAGCCCAGGACTAGCGGGAGTTTATGAGCAGTTCTTC. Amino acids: CASSPGLAGVYEQFF.

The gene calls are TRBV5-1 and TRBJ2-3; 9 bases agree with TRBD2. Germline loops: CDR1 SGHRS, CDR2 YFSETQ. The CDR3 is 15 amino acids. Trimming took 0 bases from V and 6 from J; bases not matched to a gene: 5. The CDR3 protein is CASSLDSGRGDTQYF. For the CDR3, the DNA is TGCGCCAGCAGCTTGGATAGCGGGAGAGGGGATACGCAGTATTTT.